The 8 T cell receptor beta chains below come from one sample, sequenced in a study of blood T cell repertoires in COVID-19. TCRdb keeps only in-frame clones here, not all; method: immunoSEQ multiplex PCR. The data contain around 180,000 clones, approximately 83% of them singletons. Sequencing used peripheral blood. These receptors originate from a man between 60 and 70 years old with acute or convalescent COVID-19.

CDR3 coding DNA: TGCGCCAGCAGCAGGGCCGGGGAGGGCTCTGAAGCTTTCTTT. This encodes CASSRAGEGSEAFF. This rearrangement joins TRBV5-1 to TRBJ1-1; D is unresolved. Per germline, CDR1 SGHRS and CDR2 YFSETQ. Trimming took off 4 bases at V and 6 bases at J, with 16 bases between the two ends. The CDR3 totals 14 residues.

The V gene is TRBV11-2, the J gene TRBJ1-3, with a possible D match to TRBD1 (5 bases). The length of the CDR3 is 16 residues. CDR1 is SGHAT and CDR2 is FQNNGV in the germline V gene. V lost 3 bases, J lost 4 bases, and 16 bases lay in between. The CDR3 DNA reads TGTGCCAGCAGCTTTGTTAAGGGGCAGAGGGGAAACACCATATATTTT. Amino acids: CASSFVKGQRGNTIYF.

This chain connects TRBV11-2 to TRBJ2-3, with a possible D match to TRBD1 (6 bases). The CDR3 consists of 15 residues. The germline CDR1 and CDR2 sequences are SGHAT and FQNNGV. Trimming removed 2 bases from V and 4 bases from J, with 13 bases in between. In nucleotides, the CDR3 is TGTGCCAGCAGCTTAATTGGGGGCGAGGCAGATACGCAGTATTTT. It encodes CASSLIGGEADTQYF.

J is TRBJ1-2 and V is TRBV19; 7 bases are a match to TRBD1. The junction had 12 bases not matched to a gene; V was cut back by 3 bases and J by 2 bases. Germline V CDR1 and CDR2: LNHDA, SQIVND (reference sequence). The CDR3 totals 17 residues. DNA of the CDR3: TGTGCCAGTAGTATGTCCATAAACTACAGGGGCAACTATGGCTACACCTTC. This codes for CASSMSINYRGNYGYTF. The entire variable domain, with the rest obtained from reference TRBV19 and TRBJ1-2, is as follows: DGGITQSPKYLFRKEGQNVTLSCEQNLNHDAMYWYRQDPGQGLRLIYYSQIVNDFQKGDIAEGYSVSREKKESFPLTVTSAQKNPTAFYLCASSMSINYRGNYGYTFGSGTRLTVV.

This chain uses TRBV5-8 with TRBJ2-6; 12 nucleotides line up with TRBD1. Germline trimming cut 3 bases from V and 2 bases from J; bases unmatched to any gene: 9. CDR1 SGHTS and CDR2 YDEGEE come from the germline V gene. This CDR3 has 19 residues. CDR3 region: CASSYNPGQGAPGANVLTF. The CDR3 bases are TGTGCCAGCAGCTACAATCCGGGACAGGGGGCGCCTGGGGCCAACGTCCTGACTTTC.

This clone was detected once. The V and J genes are TRBV5-1 and TRBJ2-7; weak D call: TRBD2 (5 bases). Trimming removed 0 bases from V and 1 base from J, with 8 bases in between. CDR1 SGHRS and CDR2 YFSETQ come from the germline V gene. The CDR3 covers 14 residues. The CDR3 nucleotides are TGCGCCAGCAGCTTGGGGTCGGGGTCCTACGAGCAGTACTTC. It is translated as CASSLGSGSYEQYF.

This clone has a handful of counts. This chain connects TRBV7-9 to TRBJ1-1; TRBD1 matches 7 bases. Per the germline V gene, CDR1 is SEHNR and CDR2 is FQNEAQ (reference sequence). The V and J ends lost 5 bases and 0 bases, in that order; junction bases with no gene match: 3. The CDR3 is made up of 14 amino acids. The CDR3 region has the DNA TGTGCCAGCAGCCCCACAGGGGTGAACACTGAAGCTTTCTTT. This translates into CASSPTGVNTEAFF. The full variable domain, its missing parts supplied by reference TRBV7-9 and TRBJ1-1, is DTGVSQNPRHKITKRGQNVTFRCDPISEHNRLYWYRQTLGQGPEFLTYFQNEAQLEKSRLLSDRFSAERPKGSFSTLEIQRTEQGDSAMYLCASSPTGVNTEAFFGQGTRLTVV.

The rearrangement uses TRBV3-1 (or the pseudogene TRBV3-2) and TRBJ2-5; the match to TRBD2 covers 12 bases. This CDR3 has 16 amino acids. Germline V lookup: CDR1 LGHDT, CDR2 YNNKEL (reference sequence). With V trimmed by 4 bases and J by 4 bases, 7 bases remained unmatched. The CDR3 DNA sequence: TGTGCCAGCAGCCGGACTAGCGGGAATGTGCGAGAGACCCAGTACTTC. This sequence encodes CASSRTSGNVRETQYF.